The subject of this entry is one T cell receptor beta chain. This sample is drawn from a study of T cell responses to AZD1222 COVID-19 vaccine. The method was immunoSEQ multiplex PCR; TCRdb's version includes in-frame clones alone and lacks a portion of them. The table includes approximately 100,000 clones, over 90% detected once. The clonotype originates from an adult in good health. Sample: peripheral blood, taken on day 0 of AZD1222 vaccination.

CDR3 bases: TGTGCCAGCAGCTTACCGGGACTAGCGGGAGTCTACAATGAGCAGTTCTTC. Translating gives CASSLPGLAGVYNEQFF. This rearrangement joins TRBV7-2 to TRBJ2-1, with TRBD2 identical over 14 bases. Per the germline V gene, CDR1 is SGHTA and CDR2 is FQGNSA. This CDR3 contains 17 residues. After removal of 2 bases from V and 3 bases from J, the junction contained 3 bases not matched to a gene.